A single sample gave rise to the 10 T cell receptor beta chains below, sequenced in a study of blood T cell repertoires in COVID-19. Here immunoSEQ multiplex PCR was the method, and the copy in TCRdb shows in-frame clones only, minus some. The table lists tens of thousands of clones, approximately 85% of them singletons. What was sequenced was peripheral blood. The receptor source for this set is a man in his forties with acute or convalescent COVID-19.

The V call is TRBV24-1, the J call TRBJ1-2; the match to TRBD1 covers 7 bases. The trim removed 3 bases at V and 4 bases at J, leaving 10 bases unmatched. Germline-derived CDR1 and CDR2 are KGHDR and SFDVKD. The CDR3 sequence is 16 residues long. This CDR3 is CATSDPSLTGSYGYTF. CDR3 DNA: TGTGCCACCAGTGATCCCTCCCTGACAGGGAGCTATGGCTACACCTTC.

V gene TRBV20-1 combines with J gene TRBJ2-5; D is undetermined. The CDR3 runs 11 residues. Trimming removed 2 bases at V and 3 bases at J, with 4 bases between. From germline, CDR1 is DFQATT and CDR2 SNEGSKA (reference sequence). The CDR3 bases are TGCAGTGCTAGAACTGAAGAGACCCAGTACTTC. Its translation: CSARTEETQYF.

This chain links TRBV19 with TRBJ1-2; 7 bases fit TRBD1. This CDR3 contains 14 residues. Germline values: CDR1 LNHDA, CDR2 SQIVND (reference sequence). V lost 7 bases and J lost 6; bases outside the gene matches: 11. DNA for the CDR3: TGTGCCAGTAAATGGGTGGGCAGGGGGAATGGCTACACCTTC. Protein sequence: CASKWVGRGNGYTF. The full variable domain, in which reference TRBV19 and TRBJ1-2 provide the parts outside the CDR3, is DGGITQSPKYLFRKEGQNVTLSCEQNLNHDAMYWYRQDPGQGLRLIYYSQIVNDFQKGDIAEGYSVSREKKESFPLTVTSAQKNPTAFYLCASKWVGRGNGYTFGSGTRLTVV.

This chain connects TRBV5-1 to TRBJ2-1; weak D call: TRBD2 (6 bases). The CDR3 has 15 residues. Germline CDR1 is SGHRS and CDR2 is YFSETQ. V gave up 0 bases and J gave up 5 bases, with 12 bases separating them. CDR3 bases: TGCGCCAGCAGCTTGGGCGGGACGGCCGACAATGAGCAGTTCTTC. This codes for CASSLGGTADNEQFF.

V usage is TRBV5-1 and J usage is TRBJ1-1; 7 nucleotides line up with TRBD1. The germline gives CDR1 SGHRS, CDR2 YFSETQ. The CDR3 consists of 16 residues. The V segment lost 0 bases and the J segment 4 bases; nucleotides outside the gene matches: 9. This chain's CDR3 is CASSLGGYSGGTEAFF. As DNA, the CDR3 is TGCGCCAGCAGCTTGGGTGGCTACTCAGGGGGCACTGAAGCTTTCTTT.

The CDR3 here is CASSEGGVETQYF. CDR3 bases: TGTGCCAGCAGTGAAGGGGGCGTAGAGACCCAGTACTTC. This chain joins TRBV2 and TRBJ2-5, with D perhaps matching TRBD1 (5 bases). Per the germline V gene, CDR1 is SNHLY and CDR2 is FYNNEI. The germline V and J ends were trimmed by 1 base and 4 bases, with 7 bases remaining between them. This CDR3 spans 13 amino acids.

The chain joins TRBV18 to TRBJ1-1; no clear D gene. Trimming shortened V by 0 bases and J by 1 base, and 6 bases separated the two germline ends. This CDR3 spans 14 amino acids. Germline V gives CDR1 KGHSH, CDR2 LQKENI. The CDR3 sequence: CASSPPPGNTEAFF. DNA for the CDR3: TGTGCCAGCTCACCACCCCCAGGGAACACTGAAGCTTTCTTT.

This rearrangement joins TRBV20-1 to TRBJ2-7, with D hard to call. Deletions cut 3 bases from V and 4 bases from J, with 7 bases between. In germline, CDR1 is DFQATT, CDR2 SNEGSKA (reference sequence). The CDR3 sequence is 11 residues long. The CDR3 sequence is CSASERYEQYF. Here the CDR3 DNA reads TGCAGTGCTAGTGAGAGATACGAGCAGTACTTC.

This clone came up a few times. Here the CDR3 DNA reads TGTGCCAGCAGTGAAAGGGGACAGGGTTTTGGTGGCTACACCTTC. It is translated as CASSERGQGFGGYTF. The rearrangement joins TRBV6-1 to TRBJ1-2, with TRBD1 identical over 9 bases. With 2 bases clipped from V and 7 bases from J, the junction kept 8 bases outside the gene matches. The CDR3 spans 15 residues. Germline assignment: CDR1 MNHNS and CDR2 SASEGT.

This clone has a handful of counts. The chain uses TRBV27 and TRBJ1-5; possible D gene TRBD1, 6 bases. The V gene lost 4 bases and the J gene lost 3 bases, with 16 bases spanning the gap. The CDR3 sequence is 16 residues long. Germline V gene sequence: CDR1 MNHEY, CDR2 SMNVEV (reference sequence). This CDR3 is CASSSGRGVLNQPQHF. The CDR3 DNA is TGTGCCAGCAGTTCAGGGAGGGGGGTTCTCAATCAGCCCCAGCATTTT.